Following are 4 T cell receptor beta chains from one sample sequenced in a study of blood T cell repertoires in COVID-19. TCRdb keeps only in-frame clones here, not all; method: immunoSEQ multiplex PCR. Among some 250,000 clones listed, approximately 91% were seen once. Sequenced input: PBMCs or T cells enriched from blood (not recorded which). The source of these receptors is a middle-aged woman with acute COVID-19.

The chain links TRBV30 to TRBJ2-1, with D tentatively TRBD2 (6 bases). The CDR3 has 13 amino acids. Germline CDR1 and CDR2: GTSNPN and SVGIG (reference sequence). V was clipped by 4 bases and J by 9 bases, with 16 bases between them. Here the CDR3 reads CAWNVGGPPEQFF. CDR3 bases: TGTGCCTGGAACGTGGGAGGCCCCCCTGAGCAGTTCTTC.

CDR3 sequence (DNA): TGTGCCAGCAGCCAAGAGGTCCTAGCGGGAGATAGCTACGAGCAGTACTTC. The encoded protein is CASSQEVLAGDSYEQYF. V usage is TRBV14 and J usage is TRBJ2-7; 10 bases line up with TRBD2. This CDR3 has 17 residues. The junction had 8 bases not matched to a gene; V was cut back by 0 bases and J by 3 bases. The germline V gene encodes CDR1 SGHDN and CDR2 FVKESK.

This rearrangement joins TRBV28 to TRBJ2-5; 7 positions agree with TRBD2. After removal of 4 bases from V and 1 base from J, the junction contained 9 bases not matched to a gene. The CDR3 totals 16 residues. CDR1 and CDR2 from the germline V gene are MDHEN and SYDVKM. CDR3 amino acids: CASSSTSGTFQETQYF. CDR3 coding DNA: TGTGCCAGCAGTTCCACCAGCGGGACCTTCCAAGAGACCCAGTACTTC.

V gene TRBV7-9 combines with J gene TRBJ2-7; 7 bases map to TRBD1. Losses at the gene ends were 5 bases for V and 2 bases for J; bases not matched to a gene: 6. Germline assignment: CDR1 SEHNR and CDR2 FQNEAQ (reference sequence). The CDR3 spans 14 residues. Here the CDR3 reads CASSRRDRPYEQYF. Written as DNA, the CDR3 is TGTGCCAGCAGCCGAAGGGACAGACCCTACGAGCAGTACTTC.